This TCR beta chain was captured by sequencing in a study of Ad26.COV2.S vaccination and SARS-CoV-2 variants. Treatment of the sample: roughly 18 received Ad26.COV2.S at low or high dose, single or two shots; five or six received placebo; per-sample allocation not given. On day 63 after the first injection, vaccine and placebo recipients gave samples. Based in Boston, the donor was an adult of 18-55 years. The table lists this clone with a few counts. V was cut by 3 bases and J by 5 bases, with 10 bases left in between. CDR1 and CDR2 from the germline V gene are LNHDA and SQIVND (reference sequence). The CDR3 covers 13 residues. Clones were read by immunoSEQ multiplex PCR, and TCRdb kept only the in-frame ones, dropping some. Of about 330,000 clones in the sample, roughly nine tenths were seen once.

The chain uses TRBV19 and TRBJ1-1; D not certain. Sequenced here: peripheral blood, sampled in a trial of Ad26.COV2.S vaccine versus placebo. The sequence was obtained from a person between 18 and 65 years old who received the Ad26.COV2.S COVID-19 vaccine or a placebo. The CDR3 bases are TGTGCCAGTAGTATTGGTCGGGTTACTGAAGCTTTCTTT. Encoded protein: CASSIGRVTEAFF.